This passage covers 4 T cell receptor beta chains from one sample sequenced in a study of blood T cell repertoires in COVID-19. Profiled with immunoSEQ multiplex PCR; TCRdb holds only in-frame clones, not every one. Counted here are 160,000 or so clones, roughly 78% occurring once; the ten biggest clones make up around 6.3%. The sequenced sample consisted of peripheral blood. The receptors originated from a man in his 70s with active or convalescent COVID-19.

The chain links TRBV5-1 to TRBJ1-3; D is uncertain. This CDR3 comprises 13 residues. Germline V gene sequence: CDR1 SGHRS, CDR2 YFSETQ. V was trimmed by 5 bases and J by 3 bases, leaving 9 bases between them. DNA of the CDR3: TGCGCCAGCAGTTCAGTTAATGGAAACACCATATATTTT. It yields the protein CASSSVNGNTIYF.

V is TRBV19 and J is TRBJ1-1; 8 bases align to TRBD1. The CDR3 spans 15 residues. With V trimmed by 5 bases and J by 1 base, 6 bases remained unmatched. Germline CDR1 LNHDA, CDR2 SQIVND (reference sequence). Here the CDR3 DNA reads TGTGCCAGTAGTTCCTCAGACAGGGGGAACACTGAAGCTTTCTTT. Protein product: CASSSSDRGNTEAFF.

The chain carries TRBV24-1 and TRBJ1-2, with D uncertain. Between the trimmed V and J ends, which lost 6 bases and 1 base, there was a span of 8 bases. CDR3 size: 13 residues. Germline values: CDR1 KGHDR, CDR2 SFDVKD. CDR3 coding DNA: TGTGCCACCAGTCCCGGGGATAACTATGGCTACACCTTC. Translation: CATSPGDNYGYTF.

This clone was observed once. CDR3: CASSPRTGPYNEQFF. CDR3 coding DNA: TGTGCCAGCAGCCCTCGGACAGGGCCCTACAATGAGCAGTTCTTC. The chain joins TRBV7-9 to TRBJ2-1; TRBD1 aligns across 8 bases. With V trimmed by 5 bases and J by 2 bases, 5 bases remained unmatched. The CDR3 consists of 15 residues. Germline V gene lookup returns CDR1 SEHNR and CDR2 FQNEAQ (reference sequence).